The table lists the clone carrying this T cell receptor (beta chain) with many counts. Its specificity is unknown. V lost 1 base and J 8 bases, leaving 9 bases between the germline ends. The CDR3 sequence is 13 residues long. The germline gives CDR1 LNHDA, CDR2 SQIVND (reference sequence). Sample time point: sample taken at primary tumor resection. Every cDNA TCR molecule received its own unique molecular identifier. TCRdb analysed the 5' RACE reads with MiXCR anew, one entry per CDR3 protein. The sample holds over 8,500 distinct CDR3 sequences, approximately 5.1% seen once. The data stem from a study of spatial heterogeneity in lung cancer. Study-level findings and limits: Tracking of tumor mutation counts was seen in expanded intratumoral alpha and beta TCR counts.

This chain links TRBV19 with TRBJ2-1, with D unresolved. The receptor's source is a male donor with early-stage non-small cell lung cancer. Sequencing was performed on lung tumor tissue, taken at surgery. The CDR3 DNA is TGTGCCAGTAGTATAGGACTCCAAGATGAGCAGTTCTTC. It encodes CASSIGLQDEQFF.